Below, 3 T cell receptor beta chains from the same sample are listed, as sequenced in a study of T cells in Graves' hyperthyroidism and ophthalmopathy. Authors of the study amplified TCR beta CDR3 regions from RNA transcripts. TCR CDR3 underwent first-round RT-PCR with the HTBI primer set. One entry per CDR3 protein, called by TCRdb with MiXCR from the multiplex PCR reads. The sample has hundreds of thousands of distinct CDR3 sequences, 40% to 55% seen once. The sample was peripheral blood or thyroid tissue (not recorded which). These TCRs come from a woman younger than 30 with Graves' hyperthyroidism.

Note on this clonotype: Germline and junction disagree at one end, which may indicate a read error. This chain joins TRBV7-7 and TRBJ2-5; TRBD1 matches at 8 bases. The CDR3 sequence is 14 residues long. Germline V gene lookup returns CDR1 SSHAT and CDR2 FNYEAQ (reference sequence). The CDR3 DNA sequence: TGTGCTAGCAGCTTCGACAGGGGCAGTCAGACCCAGTACTTC. Amino acids: CASSFDRGSQTQYF.

The V gene is TRBV7-2, the J gene TRBJ1-1, with no clear D. From germline, CDR1 is SGHTA and CDR2 FQGNSA. The germline V and J ends were trimmed by 5 bases and 2 bases, with 9 bases remaining between them. This CDR3 has 13 amino acids. CDR3 sequence: CASSQVTNTEAFF. In DNA, the CDR3 is TGTGCCAGCAGCCAAGTGACCAACACTGAAGCTTTCTTT.

This chain connects TRBV2 to TRBJ1-6; D unresolved. CDR3 length: 14 amino acids. The V end lost 6 bases, the J end lost 8 bases, and 14 bases lay between the germline ends. CDR1 and CDR2 from the germline V gene are SNHLY and FYNNEI. The CDR3 spells CASSPRESDSPLHF. CDR3 DNA: TGTGCCAGCAGCCCCCGGGAGAGCGATTCACCCCTCCACTTT.